This TCR beta chain originates from a study of cytomegalovirus exposure and HLA in healthy donors. At the level of the study: In terms of ancestry, the Caucasian-associated cluster contained around 79% of the 398 genotyped donors.

PCR involved 60 Vbeta and 13 Jbeta primers. Clones were read by immunoSEQ multiplex PCR, and TCRdb kept only the in-frame ones, dropping some. The data show 150,000 to 200,000 clones, 65% to 85% seen once. A word on this clone: Its antigen is as yet unknown. Other DNA sequences within the sample encode an identical CDR3.

Study findings and constraints: Most TCR sequences proved rare, with some public TCRs found in many donors. Some V segments (TRBV6-2 and TRBV6-3 among them) were excluded as indistinguishable.

The trim removed 2 bases at V and 3 bases at J, leaving 9 bases unmatched. Germline CDR1 is SGHDT and CDR2 is YYEEEE. The CDR3 runs to 16 residues. The origin of this receptor is a boy aged 2-15 years in good health and CMV-seronegative. This chain uses TRBV5-6 with TRBJ1-1, with TRBD1 matching over 8 bases. Sequenced: PBMCs. CDR3 in amino acids: CASSFGGQAYDTEAFF. The DNA for the CDR3 is TGTGCCAGCAGCTTCGGGGGACAGGCCTACGACACTGAAGCTTTCTTT.